Reported below is one T cell receptor (beta chain). No cognate antigen has been identified for it. No base quality information exists; no much larger clone differs at one position. Participants in the prospective study were enrolled through a virtual design, were aged about 18 to 100 years, and lived in 24 United States geographic areas. To assign participants to cohorts, the prospective study relied on clinical history that participants themselves reported in a screening survey and a study questionnaire. Exposed participants had been in contact, within 2 weeks of entering the study, with a person who had a PCR-confirmed or clinician-diagnosed case of COVID-19. Each participant in the prospective study had whole blood, serum and a nasopharyngeal or oropharyngeal swab collected by mobile phlebotomists. Prospective study participants could optionally give additional blood draws and questionnaires over an approximately 2-month period. Blood samples from the prospective study were shipped frozen or at room temperature prior to DNA extraction.

The sample is drawn from a study of blood T cell repertoires in COVID-19 (dated by TCRdb to between 2020 and 2021). Regarding the study in general: Samples from collaborators originated in the United States, Italy and Spain and spanned both the acute and convalescent phases of COVID-19. The material from the prospective study consisted of cDNA or gDNA derived from T cells, B-cell-depleted T cells, or PBMCs. Subjects who had been exposed to COVID-19, were actively infected with it, or had recovered from it provided the deeply sampled blood TCRbeta repertoires that made up the dataset. The repertoires were released in a freely available public database intended as a resource for research on the immune response to SARS-CoV-2. The samples were drawn from two sources: the first 160 participants of the ongoing ImmuneRACE study, and 1,200 or so subjects contributed by 6 global collaborators. A de-identified subject ID, COVID-19 status, age in years and sex were almost always included in the sample metadata. HLA class I and class II types, where available, came from metadata supplied by the sample provider rather than from assay-based typing. The paper's findings and limits, for the study overall: The amount of clinical and demographic metadata varied by source and participant and was provided uncurated.

The germline V and J ends show losses of 3 bases and 0 bases respectively, and no gene match explains 2 bases of the junction. The germline V gene sets CDR1 to SGHTS and CDR2 to YDEGEE. Inclusive of the bounding cysteine and phenylalanine, the CDR3 is 15 residues long. Only the CDR3 region is kept as DNA, spanning 45 bases read in frame from base 1. TCRbeta CDR3 regions were amplified from genomic DNA using the immunoSEQ Assay, a bias-controlled multiplex PCR. From the authors' description of their analysis: The number of nucleated cells in each sample was estimated by amplification of reference gene primers within the assay. Sequence reads were collapsed and filtered to measure the absolute abundance of every unique TCRbeta CDR3 rearrangement. For each sample, productive Simpson clonality was calculated as the square root of Simpson's diversity index across productive rearrangements. TCRdb obtained this table from immuneACCESS and retained in-frame rearrangements with V and J assigned. These tables miss some clones; where compared with another copy, unresolved V genes account for less than half of the shortfall, and the remainder is unexplained. That table gives V, J and clone size, and the DNA gave D and trimming. For this sample there are around 330,000 clones; about 85% appear just once. The top ten constitute under 2% of the sample.

Sequenced: PBMCs or T cells enriched from blood (not recorded which). The sequence derives from a woman aged 25 to 39 who had been exposed to COVID-19. The V gene is TRBV5-8 and the J gene is TRBJ2-3, with TRBD1 matching 9 junction bases. For the CDR3, the sequence is CASSSGTGSTDTQYF. The nucleotides are TGTGCCAGCAGCTCTGGGACAGGGAGCACAGATACGCAGTATTTT. The CDR3, completed at both ends by the reference TRBV5-8 and TRBJ2-3 genes, gives the full variable domain EAGVTQSPTHLIKTRGQQATLRCSPISGHTSVYWYQQALGLGLQFLLWYDEGEERNRGNFPPRFSGRQFPNYSSELNVNALELEDSALYLCASSSGTGSTDTQYFGPGTRLTVL.